The rows below give T cell receptor beta chains drawn from one sample of a study of graft-versus-host responses after intestinal transplantation. Measured with immunoSEQ multiplex PCR; TCRdb has only the in-frame clones, and not every one. The sample records tens of thousands of clones, nearly 95% being singletons. No antigen has been identified for these receptors. The input for sequencing was unstimulated CD8+ T cells sorted from spleen or lymph node cells, taken before transplant. These receptors all come from a human donor who was the organ donor for an intestinal transplant. The CDR3 runs from the conserved cysteine through the conserved F or W. Fields, in order: V gene, clone size, D gene, J gene, CDR3 protein, CDR3 DNA. A D gene is named only where the DNA matches it firmly. Size values are once, few and many counts, or a class for expanded clones, and some rows have none.

v_gene: TRBV29-1
abundance: -
d_gene: TRBD1
j_gene: TRBJ2-7
CDR3aa: CSVEQTGGRAYEQYF
CDR3nt: TGCAGCGTTGAACAGACAGGGGGCAGGGCCTACGAGCAGTACTTC

v_gene: TRBV7-6
abundance: -
d_gene: -
j_gene: TRBJ2-3
CDR3aa: CASSEEGGALALGSTDTQYF
CDR3nt: TGTGCCAGCAGCGAAGAGGGGGGGGCGCTAGCGCTCGGTAGCACAGATACGCAGTATTTT

v_gene: TRBV4-1
abundance: -
d_gene: TRBD2
j_gene: TRBJ2-7
CDR3aa: CASSQVTSGSNEQYF
CDR3nt: TGCGCCAGCAGCCAAGTTACTAGCGGGAGCAACGAGCAGTACTTC

v_gene: TRBV5-5
abundance: -
d_gene: -
j_gene: TRBJ2-1
CDR3aa: CASSLYVAPTYNEQFF
CDR3nt: TGTGCCAGCAGCTTGTATGTAGCGCCTACCTACAATGAGCAGTTCTTC

v_gene: TRBV28
abundance: -
d_gene: -
j_gene: TRBJ2-5
CDR3aa: CASSSVARTRQETQYF
CDR3nt: TGTGCCAGCAGTTCAGTAGCGAGAACCCGGCAAGAGACCCAGTACTTC

v_gene: TRBV5-4
abundance: -
d_gene: TRBD2
j_gene: TRBJ2-7
CDR3aa: CASSLRTTSGSREQYF
CDR3nt: TGTGCCAGCAGCTTGCGGACGACTAGCGGGAGTCGCGAGCAGTACTTC

v_gene: TRBV5-1
abundance: -
d_gene: -
j_gene: TRBJ2-3
CDR3aa: CASSLAEGSTDTQYF
CDR3nt: TGCGCCAGCAGCTTGGCGGAGGGAAGCACAGATACGCAGTATTTT

v_gene: TRBV28
abundance: -
d_gene: -
j_gene: TRBJ2-2
CDR3aa: CASSLVSFTGELFF
CDR3nt: TGTGCCAGCAGTTTAGTGTCTTTCACCGGGGAGCTGTTTTTT

v_gene: TRBV28
abundance: once
d_gene: -
j_gene: TRBJ2-5
CDR3aa: CASSLVPFGTQYF
CDR3nt: TGTGCCAGCAGTTTAGTTCCTTTTGGGACCCAGTACTTC

v_gene: TRBV19
abundance: -
d_gene: TRBD2
j_gene: TRBJ2-1
CDR3aa: CASSTARKREASSSYNEQFF
CDR3nt: TGTGCCAGTAGTACCGCCCGGAAGCGGGAGGCTTCCAGCTCCTACAATGAGCAGTTCTTC

v_gene: TRBV15
abundance: -
d_gene: -
j_gene: TRBJ2-3
CDR3aa: CATSRGGVFTDTQYF
CDR3nt: TGTGCCACCAGCAGAGGGGGAGTCTTCACAGATACGCAGTATTTT

v_gene: TRBV7-3
abundance: -
d_gene: -
j_gene: TRBJ2-1
CDR3aa: CASSVAGPHNEQFF
CDR3nt: TGTGCCAGCAGCGTTGCGGGACCACACAATGAGCAGTTCTTC

v_gene: TRBV10-1
abundance: -
d_gene: TRBD2
j_gene: TRBJ2-1
CDR3aa: CASQGGRAFTSAYNEQFF
CDR3nt: TGCGCCAGCCAGGGCGGGAGGGCCTTTACGAGTGCCTACAATGAGCAGTTCTTC

v_gene: TRBV4-1
abundance: -
d_gene: -
j_gene: TRBJ2-3
CDR3aa: CASSRGQFYTDTQYF
CDR3nt: TGCGCCAGCAGCCGAGGACAGTTCTACACAGATACGCAGTATTTT

v_gene: TRBV4-1
abundance: -
d_gene: TRBD2
j_gene: TRBJ2-1
CDR3aa: CASSPGPGLAGAEQFF
CDR3nt: TGCGCCAGCAGCCCCGGACCCGGACTAGCGGGAGCTGAGCAGTTCTTC

v_gene: TRBV15
abundance: -
d_gene: TRBD2
j_gene: TRBJ2-7
CDR3aa: CATSSSGSIYEQYF
CDR3nt: TGTGCCACCAGCAGCAGCGGGAGTATCTACGAGCAGTACTTC

v_gene: TRBV19
abundance: -
d_gene: -
j_gene: TRBJ2-3
CDR3aa: CASSPRGYYTDTQYF
CDR3nt: TGTGCCAGTAGTCCCAGGGGCTATTACACAGATACGCAGTATTTT

v_gene: TRBV9
abundance: once
d_gene: -
j_gene: TRBJ2-3
CDR3aa: CASSVASGASTDTQYF
CDR3nt: TGTGCCAGCAGCGTAGCATCCGGCGCTAGCACAGATACGCAGTATTTT

v_gene: TRBV6-1
abundance: -
d_gene: TRBD2
j_gene: TRBJ2-1
CDR3aa: CASSEGPSGRVNEQFF
CDR3nt: TGTGCCAGCAGTGAAGGGCCTAGCGGGAGGGTCAATGAGCAGTTCTTC

v_gene: TRBV4-1
abundance: -
d_gene: TRBD1
j_gene: TRBJ2-1
CDR3aa: CASSQNRGSYNEQFF
CDR3nt: TGCGCCAGCAGCCAAAACAGGGGATCATACAATGAGCAGTTCTTC

v_gene: TRBV15
abundance: -
d_gene: -
j_gene: TRBJ2-1
CDR3aa: CATSSSLTPTYNEQFF
CDR3nt: TGTGCCACCAGCTCATCACTGACGCCCACATACAATGAGCAGTTCTTC

v_gene: TRBV10-3
abundance: -
d_gene: -
j_gene: TRBJ2-1
CDR3aa: CAISEGGEQFF
CDR3nt: TGTGCCATCAGTGAGGGCGGTGAGCAGTTCTTC